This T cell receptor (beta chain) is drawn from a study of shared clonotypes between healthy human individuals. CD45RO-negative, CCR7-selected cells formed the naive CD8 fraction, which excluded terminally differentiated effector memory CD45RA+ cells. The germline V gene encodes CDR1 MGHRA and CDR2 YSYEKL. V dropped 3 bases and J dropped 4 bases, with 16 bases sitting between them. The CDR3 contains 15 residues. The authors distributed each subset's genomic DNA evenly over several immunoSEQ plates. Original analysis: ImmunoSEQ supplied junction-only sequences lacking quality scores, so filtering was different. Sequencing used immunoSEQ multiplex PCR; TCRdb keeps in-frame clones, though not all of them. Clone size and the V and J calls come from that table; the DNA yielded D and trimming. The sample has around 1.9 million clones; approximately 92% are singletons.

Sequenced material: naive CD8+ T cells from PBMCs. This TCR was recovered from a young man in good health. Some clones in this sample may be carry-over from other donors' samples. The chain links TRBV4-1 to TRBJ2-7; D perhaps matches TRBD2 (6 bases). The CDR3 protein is CASSQSGTSRYEQYF. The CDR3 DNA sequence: TGCGCCAGCAGCCAGTCTGGGACTTCGCGTTACGAGCAGTACTTC.